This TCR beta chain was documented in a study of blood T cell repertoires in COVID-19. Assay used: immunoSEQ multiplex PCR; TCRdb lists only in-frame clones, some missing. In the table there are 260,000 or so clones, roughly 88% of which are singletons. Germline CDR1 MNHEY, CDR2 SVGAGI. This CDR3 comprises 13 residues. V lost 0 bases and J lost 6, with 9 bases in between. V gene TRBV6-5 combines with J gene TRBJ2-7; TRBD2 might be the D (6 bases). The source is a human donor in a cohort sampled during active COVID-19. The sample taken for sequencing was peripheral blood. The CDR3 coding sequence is TGTGCCAGCAGTTACTCGGAGGGACCCGAGCAGTACTTC. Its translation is CASSYSEGPEQYF.